Presented here are 21 T cell receptor beta chains from one specimen sequenced in a study of blood T cell repertoires in COVID-19. Sequencing used immunoSEQ multiplex PCR; TCRdb keeps in-frame clones, though not all of them. The sample holds around 210,000 clones, approximately 86% seen once. The sequencing sample was made of peripheral blood. Source of these receptors: a man younger than 35 with active or convalescent COVID-19.

The rearrangement uses TRBV5-4 and TRBJ1-4; 8 bases agree with TRBD1. CDR3 length: 15 amino acids. CDR1 SGHNT and CDR2 YYREEE come from the germline V gene (reference sequence). J was trimmed by 3 bases and V by 4 bases; bases with no gene match: 5. The CDR3 spells CASSRTGTPNEKLFF. Here the CDR3 DNA reads TGTGCCAGCAGCAGGACAGGGACCCCTAATGAAAAACTGTTTTTT.

The chain links TRBV10-2 to TRBJ1-1; D is possibly TRBD1 (6 bases). The length of the CDR3 is 15 residues. With 6 bases removed from V and 5 bases from J, the gap between germline ends came to 19 bases. CDR1 is WSHSY, CDR2 SAAADI, per germline. CDR3 nucleotide sequence: TGCGCCAGCAGAGGGGACATTTCCCTGGGGACTGAAGCTTTCTTT. It encodes CASRGDISLGTEAFF.

The J gene is TRBJ1-4, the V gene TRBV7-2, with 9 bases fitting TRBD1. Germline V lookup: CDR1 SGHTA, CDR2 FQGNSA. V lost 1 base to trimming and J lost 4 bases; unmatched junction nucleotides: 1. The CDR3 length is 15 residues. This CDR3 reads CASSLGDRDNEKLFF. The CDR3 region has the DNA TGTGCCAGCAGCTTAGGGGACAGGGATAATGAAAAACTGTTTTTT. The full variable domain, in which reference TRBV7-2 and TRBJ1-4 provide the parts outside the CDR3, is GAGVSQSPSNKVTEKGKDVELRCDPISGHTALYWYRQSLGQGLEFLIYFQGNSAPDKSGLPSDRFSAERTGGSVSTLTIQRTQQEDSAVYLCASSLGDRDNEKLFFGSGTQLSVL.

The J gene is TRBJ2-7, the V gene TRBV6-5; 7 positions match TRBD1. V lost 6 bases, J lost 6 bases, and 11 bases stayed unmatched. The CDR3 is 14 residues long. Germline CDR1 reads MNHEY; CDR2 reads SVGAGI. The CDR3 loop is CASRPDRDRIEQYF. CDR3 nucleotides: TGTGCCAGCAGACCTGACAGGGATCGGATCGAGCAGTACTTC.

This sequence joins TRBV5-1 and TRBJ2-7, with 9 positions matching TRBD1. The trim removed 0 bases at V and 0 bases at J, leaving 7 bases unmatched. Germline assignment: CDR1 SGHRS and CDR2 YFSETQ. CDR3 size: 17 residues. CDR3 DNA: TGCGCCAGCAGCTTGGGCTTCAGGACAGGGGACTCCTACGAGCAGTACTTC. Its protein is CASSLGFRTGDSYEQYF.

V gene TRBV5-1 combines with J gene TRBJ2-3; a weak D match, TRBD2 (6 bases). The CDR3 is 16 amino acids. Germline V gene sequence: CDR1 SGHRS, CDR2 YFSETQ. Trimming shortened V by 1 base and J by 4 bases, and 16 bases separated the two germline ends. The CDR3 sequence: CASSLSAGPPADTQYF. CDR3 nucleotides: TGCGCCAGCAGCTTGTCGGCGGGGCCACCAGCAGATACGCAGTATTTT.

DNA for the CDR3: TGTGCCAGCAGTGCCGGGCGGGTTACTGAAGCTTTCTTT. This sequence encodes CASSAGRVTEAFF. This chain connects TRBV7-2 to TRBJ1-1, with no clear D. There are 13 residues in the CDR3. CDR1 and CDR2 from the germline V gene are SGHTA and FQGNSA. The ends were cut back, 6 bases at V and 5 bases at J, with 13 bases in the middle. Variable domain in full (rest from reference TRBV7-2 and TRBJ1-1): GAGVSQSPSNKVTEKGKDVELRCDPISGHTALYWYRQSLGQGLEFLIYFQGNSAPDKSGLPSDRFSAERTGGSVSTLTIQRTQQEDSAVYLCASSAGRVTEAFFGQGTRLTVV.

J is TRBJ2-2 and V is TRBV10-1; 9 bases are a match to TRBD1. In germline, CDR1 is WNHNN, CDR2 SYGVQD (reference sequence). V lost 3 bases and J lost 4; bases outside the gene matches: 9. The CDR3 spans 17 residues. CDR3 residues: CASSDPPGTGITGELFF. CDR3 bases: TGCGCCAGCAGTGATCCTCCCGGGACAGGGATCACCGGGGAGCTGTTTTTT.

V usage is TRBV9 and J usage is TRBJ1-6; 7 nucleotides align to TRBD1. After removal of 0 bases from V and 9 bases from J, the junction contained 12 bases not matched to a gene. In germline, CDR1 is SGDLS, CDR2 YYNGEE. The CDR3 consists of 17 residues. The CDR3 sequence is CASSVDGGDRVSSPLHF. The DNA of the CDR3 is TGTGCCAGCAGCGTAGATGGGGGTGACAGGGTTTCTTCACCCCTCCACTTT.

This clone was recorded a few times. The chain couples TRBV19 to TRBJ2-3, with TRBD2 as a possible D gene (5 bases). V was shortened by 6 bases and J by 0 bases, with 10 bases between the two germline ends. The CDR3 loop spans 14 amino acids. Germline V gene data show CDR1 as LNHDA and CDR2 as SQIVND (reference sequence). CDR3 in DNA: TGTGCCAGTAGCGCCCGGACTAGCACAGATACGCAGTATTTT. Translation gives CASSARTSTDTQYF.

The chain joins TRBV5-1 to TRBJ1-1; TRBD1 is a possible D gene (6 bases). The V end was cut by 0 bases, the J end by 1 base, with 13 bases between. This CDR3 comprises 16 residues. Germline lookup yields CDR1 SGHRS and CDR2 YFSETQ. The CDR3 nucleotides are TGCGCCAGCAGCTTGGGGGCCCGGACAGAGAACACTGAAGCTTTCTTT. Translation: CASSLGARTENTEAFF.

The chain employs TRBV7-9 and TRBJ2-5; 9 bases align to TRBD2. This CDR3 is built from 17 residues. The junction had 12 bases not matched to a gene; V was cut back by 5 bases and J by 2 bases. Germline CDR1 SEHNR, CDR2 FQNEAQ (reference sequence). The CDR3 is CASSDDPGLALQETQYF. CDR3 in DNA: TGTGCCAGCAGCGACGATCCGGGACTAGCTTTACAAGAGACCCAGTACTTC.

The V and J genes are TRBV7-2 and TRBJ2-5; D unresolved. V shed 1 base and J shed 6 bases, with 9 bases lying between them. In germline, CDR1 is SGHTA, CDR2 FQGNSA. The CDR3 is 13 residues long. The CDR3 here is CASSLVAEKTQYF. The CDR3 DNA reads as TGTGCCAGCAGCTTAGTGGCCGAAAAGACCCAGTACTTC.

This chain uses TRBV10-3 with TRBJ2-7, with 9 bases fitting TRBD2. V shed 0 bases, J shed 4 bases, and the junction held 4 bases outside the gene matches. Germline V gene lookup returns CDR1 ENHRY and CDR2 SYGVKD. The length of the CDR3 is 15 residues. The CDR3 loop is CAISESSGLAYEQYF. CDR3 coding DNA: TGTGCCATCAGTGAGTCGAGCGGACTAGCGTACGAGCAGTACTTC.

The chain has TRBV6-4 and TRBJ2-1; 7 nucleotides agree with TRBD2. This CDR3 has 15 amino acids. Germline V lookup: CDR1 MRHNA, CDR2 SNTAGT. Germline trimming cut 0 bases from V and 9 bases from J; bases unmatched to any gene: 8. The DNA for the CDR3 is TGTGCCAGCAGTGACTCGACGCGGGAGAATGGTGAGCAGTTCTTC. Amino acids: CASSDSTRENGEQFF.

The chain employs TRBV25-1 and TRBJ1-1; tentatively, D is TRBD1 (5 bases). CDR3 size: 14 residues. Germline lookup yields CDR1 MGHDK and CDR2 SYGVNS. Trimming shortened V by 6 bases and J by 2 bases, and 13 bases separated the two germline ends. CDR3 protein: CASRGDGQNTEAFF. For the CDR3, the DNA is TGTGCCAGCAGAGGTGATGGACAAAACACTGAAGCTTTCTTT.

The chain is built from TRBV2 and TRBJ1-4; tentative D call: TRBD1 (5 bases). Between the trimmed V and J ends, which lost 7 bases and 8 bases, there was a span of 17 bases. Germline CDR1 and CDR2: SNHLY and FYNNEI. This CDR3 is built from 14 residues. The CDR3 DNA sequence: TGTGCCAGCAATCACAGGTTAGGTGACGAAAAACTGTTTTTT. The encoded protein is CASNHRLGDEKLFF.

V and J are TRBV7-9 and TRBJ1-3; 7 bases match TRBD1. Looked up from germline, CDR1 is SEHNR and CDR2 is FQNEAQ (reference sequence). With V trimmed by 8 bases and J by 1 base, 5 bases remained unmatched. The CDR3 is 14 amino acids. CDR3 DNA sequence: TGTGCCAGCCTCCCAGGGGGGTCTGGAAACACCATATATTTT. Translated, it gives CASLPGGSGNTIYF. The variable domain in full, with the rest retrieved from reference TRBV7-9 and TRBJ1-3, is DTGVSQNPRHKITKRGQNVTFRCDPISEHNRLYWYRQTLGQGPEFLTYFQNEAQLEKSRLLSDRFSAERPKGSFSTLEIQRTEQGDSAMYLCASLPGGSGNTIYFGEGSWLTVV.

This clone was picked up one time. The chain links TRBV7-9 to TRBJ2-7; no definite D call. Germline V CDR1 and CDR2: SEHNR, FQNEAQ (reference sequence). This CDR3 is built from 13 residues. Trimming left V 3 bases short and J 2 bases short, with 8 bases between. CDR3 residues: CASSFDVAYEQYF. The CDR3 DNA reads as TGTGCCAGCAGCTTTGATGTAGCCTACGAGCAGTACTTC.

The chain employs TRBV24-1 and TRBJ2-1; weak D call: TRBD1 (7 bases). V was cut by 4 bases and J by 8 bases, with 29 bases left in between. The CDR3 runs 19 residues. The germline V gene encodes CDR1 KGHDR and CDR2 SFDVKD. CDR3 region: CATSEGRQGRGGVGDEQFF. In DNA form, the CDR3 reads TGTGCCACCAGTGAGGGGCGACAGGGCCGCGGAGGGGTCGGTGATGAGCAGTTCTTC.

V and J are TRBV6-2 or TRBV6-3 and TRBJ1-5, with 7 bases matching TRBD1. This CDR3 is built from 16 residues. Germline V gives CDR1 MNHEY, CDR2 SVGEGT. V was pared by 2 bases and J by 3 bases, with 7 bases of the junction left unmatched. The CDR3 sequence is CASSYRGQSNNQPQHF. DNA for the CDR3: TGTGCCAGCAGTTACAGGGGACAGTCGAACAATCAGCCCCAGCATTTT.